The 19 T cell receptor beta chains listed next were all sequenced from one sample in a study of Ad26.COV2.S vaccination and SARS-CoV-2 variants. Noted treatment: around 19 received Ad26.COV2.S at low or high dose, single or two shots; five or six received placebo; per-sample allocation not given. Material that was analyzed had been drawn on day 63 after the first vaccine or placebo injection. Profiling relied on immunoSEQ multiplex PCR, and the TCRdb table lists in-frame clones only, not all of them. The repertoire includes about 680,000 clones, approximately 88% of them detected once, and 1.5% sits in the top ten. Material: peripheral blood, obtained in a trial of Ad26.COV2.S vaccine versus placebo. The receptors originated from a person aged 18-65 years who received the Ad26.COV2.S COVID-19 vaccine or a placebo.

The chain links TRBV4-1 to TRBJ2-7; possibly TRBD1 for D (6 bases). The CDR3 runs 16 residues. Per germline, CDR1 MGHRA and CDR2 YSYEKL. V lost 1 base and J 4 bases, leaving 17 bases between the germline ends. The CDR3 nucleotides are TGCGCCAGCAGCCAAGGGCCGATAGGGACACCATACGAGCAGTACTTC. Encoded protein: CASSQGPIGTPYEQYF.

The CDR3 here is CAWSEGLAGVEQYF. For the CDR3, the DNA is TGTGCCTGGAGTGAGGGACTAGCGGGAGTCGAGCAGTACTTC. The V and J genes are TRBV30 and TRBJ2-7; 14 positions match TRBD2. This CDR3 comprises 14 residues. The V gene end was trimmed by 1 base and the J gene end by 6 bases; junction bases not matched to a gene: 2. CDR1 GTSNPN and CDR2 SVGIG come from the germline V gene (reference sequence).

The chain combines TRBV2 with TRBJ2-4; D tentatively fits TRBD1 or TRBD2 (5 bases each). V was clipped by 4 bases and J by 2 bases, with 6 bases between them. Germline V gives CDR1 SNHLY, CDR2 FYNNEI. The CDR3 totals 13 residues. CDR3 nucleotide sequence: TGTGCCAGCAGTGGGGGGACCAAAAACATTCAGTACTTC. It encodes CASSGGTKNIQYF.

The rearrangement joins TRBV13 to TRBJ2-3, with TRBD1 matching 9 bases. V was pared by 5 bases and J by 4 bases, with 4 bases of the junction left unmatched. In germline, CDR1 is PRHDT, CDR2 FYEKMQ (reference sequence). The CDR3 has 14 amino acids. This CDR3 reads CASSTRQGADTQYF. As DNA, the CDR3 is TGTGCCAGCAGCACCCGACAGGGGGCAGATACGCAGTATTTT.

The rearrangement links TRBV5-1 to TRBJ2-5; the match to TRBD2 covers 8 bases. This CDR3 contains 15 residues. Losses at the gene ends were 6 bases for V and 5 bases for J; bases not matched to a gene: 12. CDR1 and CDR2 (germline): SGHRS, YFSETQ. CDR3 amino acids: CASTQYVTSEETQYF. The CDR3 DNA sequence: TGCGCCAGCACCCAGTATGTGACTAGCGAGGAGACCCAGTACTTC.

The chain has TRBV25-1 and TRBJ1-3, with a weak D call TRBD1 (5 bases). The germline V gene has CDR1 MGHDK and CDR2 SYGVNS. Trimming removed 8 bases from V and 0 bases from J, with 11 bases in between. This CDR3 spans 14 amino acids. In DNA, the CDR3 is TGTGCCAGCTTAAAGGGGTTCTCTGGAAACACCATATATTTT. Amino acid sequence: CASLKGFSGNTIYF.

V and J are TRBV5-1 and TRBJ2-7; TRBD1 matches 8 bases. Germline CDR1 and CDR2: SGHRS and YFSETQ. This CDR3 is built from 15 residues. With V trimmed by 3 bases and J by 2 bases, 7 bases remained unmatched. Written as DNA, the CDR3 is TGCGCCAGCAGCTGGTCGGGACAGGACCCCTACGAGCAGTACTTC. Its translation is CASSWSGQDPYEQYF.

The rearrangement uses TRBV10-3 and TRBJ2-3; D may be TRBD2 (6 bases). CDR1 is ENHRY, CDR2 SYGVKD, per germline. The length of the CDR3 is 15 residues. Trimming removed 6 bases from V and 1 base from J, with 14 bases in between. CDR3 bases: TGTGCCATCAGACGCCCCGGAGGGGGCACAGATACGCAGTATTTT. It encodes CAIRRPGGGTDTQYF.

The chain is built from TRBV14 and TRBJ2-7, with D unresolved. CDR1 and CDR2 from the germline V gene are SGHDN and FVKESK. CDR3 size: 15 residues. Trimming took off 4 bases at V and 0 bases at J, with 13 bases between the two ends. In nucleotides, the CDR3 is TGTGCCAGCAGCCTTTACGACTCCGGCTCCTACGAGCAGTACTTC. This gives the protein CASSLYDSGSYEQYF.

The CDR3 bases are TGTGCCAGCAGCCAGTCGGAACATAGCGGGAGGAGACTCAGCTACGAGCAGTACTTC. It is translated as CASSQSEHSGRRLSYEQYF. The genes are TRBV3-1 (or the pseudogene TRBV3-2) and TRBJ2-7, with 10 bases fitting TRBD2. The CDR3 sequence is 19 residues long. Per the germline V gene, CDR1 is LGHDT and CDR2 is YNNKEL (reference sequence). V lost 3 bases and J lost 3; bases outside the gene matches: 17.

The chain joins TRBV5-1 to TRBJ1-1; D not resolved. Germline V lookup: CDR1 SGHRS, CDR2 YFSETQ. The germline V and J ends were trimmed by 1 base and 4 bases, with 14 bases remaining between them. The CDR3 runs 15 residues. The CDR3: CASSLSGTGFTEAFF. In nucleotides, the CDR3 is TGCGCCAGCAGCTTGAGCGGAACTGGGTTCACTGAAGCTTTCTTT.

Written as DNA, the CDR3 is TGTGCCAGTAGTATGGGACAGGGGGCCTACGAGCAGTACTTC. Protein: CASSMGQGAYEQYF. The chain combines TRBV19 with TRBJ2-7; 11 bases match TRBD1. V trimming: 3 bases; J trimming: 2 bases; junction bases outside the gene matches: 0. This CDR3 has 14 residues. CDR1 and CDR2 (germline): LNHDA, SQIVND (reference sequence). Complete variable domain (other parts from reference TRBV19 and TRBJ2-7): DGGITQSPKYLFRKEGQNVTLSCEQNLNHDAMYWYRQDPGQGLRLIYYSQIVNDFQKGDIAEGYSVSREKKESFPLTVTSAQKNPTAFYLCASSMGQGAYEQYFGPGTRLTVT.

The chain employs TRBV6-6 and TRBJ2-3, with D perhaps TRBD1 (6 bases). Germline V gene lookup returns CDR1 MNHNY and CDR2 SVGAGI (reference sequence). The CDR3 length is 11 residues. The CDR3 nucleotides read TGTGCAGCAGCAGGGGCCGATACGCAGTATTTT. Translating gives CAAAGADTQYF.

CDR3 bases: TGTGCCAGTAGTATCCCAAGGACACTTGGCAGGAATTCACCCCTCCACTTT. Its protein product is CASSIPRTLGRNSPLHF. V gene TRBV19 combines with J gene TRBJ1-6; a possible D gene is TRBD1 (5 bases). The CDR3 totals 17 residues. V was clipped by 3 bases and J by 7 bases, with 19 bases between them. CDR1 and CDR2 (germline): LNHDA, SQIVND (reference sequence).

V gene TRBV5-1 combines with J gene TRBJ1-4, with 7 bases that match TRBD1. The CDR3 is 14 residues long. V lost 4 bases to trimming and J lost 8 bases; unmatched junction nucleotides: 8. The V gene's germline CDR1 is SGHRS and CDR2 YFSETQ. The CDR3 spells CASSGGGDDEKLFF. CDR3 bases: TGCGCCAGCAGCGGAGGGGGCGACGACGAAAAACTGTTTTTT.

In this sample, this clone turned up once. The chain is built from TRBV6-2 or TRBV6-3 and TRBJ2-2, with D tentatively TRBD2 (5 bases). The CDR3 totals 16 residues. The V end lost 0 bases, the J end lost 7 bases, and 15 bases lay between the germline ends. The germline gives CDR1 MNHEY, CDR2 SVGEGT. The CDR3 sequence is CASSYSGPYEGGELFF. As DNA, the CDR3 is TGTGCCAGCAGTTACTCTGGGCCGTACGAGGGCGGGGAGCTGTTTTTT.

V and J are TRBV4-3 and TRBJ2-2; D unresolved. CDR3 length: 15 amino acids. The V and J ends lost 1 base and 1 base respectively, with 7 bases between them. The V gene's germline CDR1 is LGHNA and CDR2 YSLEER. CDR3 coding DNA: TGCGCCAGCAGCCAAGTACTGCAGAACACCGGGGAGCTGTTTTTT. Encoded protein: CASSQVLQNTGELFF.

This rearrangement joins TRBV7-9 to TRBJ2-1, with TRBD2 matching 11 bases. The trim removed 4 bases at V and 6 bases at J, leaving 8 bases unmatched. The CDR3 runs to 16 residues. Germline lookup yields CDR1 SEHNR and CDR2 FQNEAQ (reference sequence). In nucleotides, the CDR3 is TGTGCCAGCAGCTCGTCGGGACTAGCGGCCGGCAATGAGCAGTTCTTC. Translating gives CASSSSGLAAGNEQFF.

The rearrangement joins TRBV11-2 to TRBJ2-2, with 8 nucleotides matching TRBD2. The germline V gene has CDR1 SGHAT and CDR2 FQNNGV. After removal of 3 bases from V and 5 bases from J, the junction contained 5 bases not matched to a gene. There are 15 residues in the CDR3. The CDR3 loop reads CASSFVSGGTGELFF. In DNA form, the CDR3 reads TGTGCCAGCAGCTTCGTCAGCGGGGGTACCGGGGAGCTGTTTTTT.